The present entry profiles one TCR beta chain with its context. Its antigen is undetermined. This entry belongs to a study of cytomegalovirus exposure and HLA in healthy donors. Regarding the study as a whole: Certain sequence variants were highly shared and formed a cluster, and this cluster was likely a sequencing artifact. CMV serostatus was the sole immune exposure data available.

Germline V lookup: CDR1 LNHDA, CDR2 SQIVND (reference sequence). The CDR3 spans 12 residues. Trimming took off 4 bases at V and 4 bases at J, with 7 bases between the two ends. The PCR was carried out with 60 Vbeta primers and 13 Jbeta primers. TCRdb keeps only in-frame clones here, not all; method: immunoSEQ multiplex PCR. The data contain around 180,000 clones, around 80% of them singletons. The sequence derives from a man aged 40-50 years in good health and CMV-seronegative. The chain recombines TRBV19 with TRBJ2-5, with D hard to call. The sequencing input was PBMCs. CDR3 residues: CASSSLRETQYF. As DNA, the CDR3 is TGTGCCAGTAGTAGCTTGAGAGAGACCCAGTACTTC.